The rows below give T cell receptor beta chains drawn from one sample of a study of T cells in Graves' hyperthyroidism and ophthalmopathy. TCRdb itself ran the multiplex PCR reads through MiXCR, one entry per CDR3 protein. This sample has fewer than 400,000 distinct CDR3 sequences, with around 15% found just once. Sequenced: blood. Receptor source: a man aged 45 to 65 with Graves' ophthalmopathy. Each CDR3 is given with its conserved first and last residue. The order of the fields is CDR3 protein, V gene, clone size, J gene. Clone size appears in some rows only: once, few, many, or a class for an expanded clone.

cdr3_aa: CASSEALKGYSPYNEQFF
v_call: TRBV6-1
clone_size: many
j_call: TRBJ2-1

cdr3_aa: CASSVEVGRAGNEQFF
v_call: TRBV6-1
clone_size: few
j_call: TRBJ2-1

cdr3_aa: CATSVSGDNEQFF
v_call: TRBV24-1
clone_size: few
j_call: TRBJ2-1

cdr3_aa: CASSVGSYEQFF
v_call: TRBV9
clone_size: many
j_call: TRBJ2-1

cdr3_aa: CASSLPWRQSSYEQYF
v_call: TRBV2
clone_size: many
j_call: TRBJ2-7

cdr3_aa: CASSQGGTRHYGYTF
v_call: TRBV3-1
clone_size: many
j_call: TRBJ1-2

cdr3_aa: CASSLTSGIFSEQYF
v_call: TRBV5-1
clone_size: .
j_call: TRBJ2-7

cdr3_aa: CATSREQGSNTEAFF
v_call: TRBV15
clone_size: many
j_call: TRBJ1-1

cdr3_aa: CASSFGGREAQYF
v_call: TRBV28
clone_size: .
j_call: TRBJ2-5

cdr3_aa: CASNSLGIAASTDTQYF
v_call: TRBV28
clone_size: many
j_call: TRBJ2-3

cdr3_aa: CAWSVGGPSGNQQFF
v_call: TRBV30
clone_size: many
j_call: TRBJ2-1

cdr3_aa: CAIDTGSSYEQYF
v_call: TRBV2
clone_size: many
j_call: TRBJ2-7

cdr3_aa: CASSQVSGNTIYF
v_call: TRBV3-1
clone_size: many
j_call: TRBJ1-3

cdr3_aa: CASSFSGVDGYTF
v_call: TRBV12-3/TRBV12-4
clone_size: many
j_call: TRBJ1-2

cdr3_aa: CASSLRGGSIGDTQYF
v_call: TRBV12-3/TRBV12-4
clone_size: many
j_call: TRBJ2-3

cdr3_aa: CAWVHNGDLITF
v_call: TRBV30
clone_size: few
j_call: TRBJ1-2

cdr3_aa: CASSLGQASYNEQFF
v_call: TRBV5-5
clone_size: .
j_call: TRBJ2-1

cdr3_aa: CAWSLGLSGETQYF
v_call: TRBV30
clone_size: few
j_call: TRBJ2-5

cdr3_aa: CASSLTIGQFHEQFF
v_call: TRBV7-3
clone_size: many
j_call: TRBJ2-1

cdr3_aa: CATSDRGRLAGRMGEQFF
v_call: TRBV24-1
clone_size: few
j_call: TRBJ2-1

cdr3_aa: CASSSTSGDPYEQYF
v_call: TRBV12-3/TRBV12-4
clone_size: .
j_call: TRBJ2-7

cdr3_aa: CASTLGQTQETQYF
v_call: TRBV6-1
clone_size: .
j_call: TRBJ2-5

cdr3_aa: CASSELGVGAKNIQYF
v_call: TRBV2
clone_size: many
j_call: TRBJ2-4

cdr3_aa: CASRVWDSSYEQYF
v_call: TRBV27
clone_size: .
j_call: TRBJ2-7

cdr3_aa: CAISTPGRINTEAFF
v_call: TRBV10-3
clone_size: many
j_call: TRBJ1-1

cdr3_aa: CAWRGSGRGTGELFF
v_call: TRBV30
clone_size: many
j_call: TRBJ2-2

cdr3_aa: CASSSGLRGASTDTQYF
v_call: TRBV11-2
clone_size: many
j_call: TRBJ2-3

cdr3_aa: CASSYNSGQGNTIYF
v_call: TRBV9
clone_size: .
j_call: TRBJ1-3

cdr3_aa: CASSIDGSRAQPQHF
v_call: TRBV5-5
clone_size: many
j_call: TRBJ1-5

cdr3_aa: CATSRDSRLAGAGGELFF
v_call: TRBV15
clone_size: once
j_call: TRBJ2-2

cdr3_aa: CASSPAGTVTNEKLFF
v_call: TRBV7-9
clone_size: many
j_call: TRBJ1-4

cdr3_aa: CASSFNNQPQHF
v_call: TRBV27
clone_size: few
j_call: TRBJ1-5